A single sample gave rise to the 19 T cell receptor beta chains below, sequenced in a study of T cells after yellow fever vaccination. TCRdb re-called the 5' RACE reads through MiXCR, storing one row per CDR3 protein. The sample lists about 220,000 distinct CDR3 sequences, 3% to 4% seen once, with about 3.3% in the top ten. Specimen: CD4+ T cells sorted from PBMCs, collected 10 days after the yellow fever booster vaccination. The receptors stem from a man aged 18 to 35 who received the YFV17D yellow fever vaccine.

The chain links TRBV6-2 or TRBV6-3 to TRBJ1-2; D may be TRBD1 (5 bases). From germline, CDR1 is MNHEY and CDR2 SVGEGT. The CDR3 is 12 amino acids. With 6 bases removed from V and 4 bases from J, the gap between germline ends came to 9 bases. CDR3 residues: CASRDGGYGYTF. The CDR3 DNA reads TGTGCCAGCAGGGACGGGGGCTATGGCTACACCTTC.

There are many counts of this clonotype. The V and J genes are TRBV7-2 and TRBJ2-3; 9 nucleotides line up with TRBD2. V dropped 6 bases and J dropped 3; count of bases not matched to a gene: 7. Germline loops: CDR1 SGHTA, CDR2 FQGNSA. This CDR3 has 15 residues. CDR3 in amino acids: CASRPAGLATDTQYF. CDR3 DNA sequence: TGTGCCAGCAGACCCGCCGGACTAGCGACAGATACGCAGTATTTT.

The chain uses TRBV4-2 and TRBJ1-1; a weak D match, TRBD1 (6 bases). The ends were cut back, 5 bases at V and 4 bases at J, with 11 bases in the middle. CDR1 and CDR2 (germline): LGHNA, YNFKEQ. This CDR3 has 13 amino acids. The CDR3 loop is CASSGQLGTEAFF. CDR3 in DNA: TGTGCCAGCAGCGGACAGTTAGGCACTGAAGCTTTCTTT.

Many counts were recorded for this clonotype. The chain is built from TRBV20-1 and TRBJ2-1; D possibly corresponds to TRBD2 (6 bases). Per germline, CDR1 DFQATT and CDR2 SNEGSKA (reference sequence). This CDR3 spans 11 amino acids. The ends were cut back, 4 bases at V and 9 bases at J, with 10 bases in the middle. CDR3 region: CSAKGGAEQFF. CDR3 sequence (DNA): TGCAGTGCTAAGGGCGGGGCTGAGCAGTTCTTC.

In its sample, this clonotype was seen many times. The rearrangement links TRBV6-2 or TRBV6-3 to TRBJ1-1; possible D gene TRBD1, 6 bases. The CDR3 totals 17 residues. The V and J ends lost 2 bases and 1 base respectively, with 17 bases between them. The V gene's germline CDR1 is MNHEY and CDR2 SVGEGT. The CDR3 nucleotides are TGTGCCAGCAGTTACCTTCACCGGGGCAGGGGGAACACTGAAGCTTTCTTT. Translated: CASSYLHRGRGNTEAFF.

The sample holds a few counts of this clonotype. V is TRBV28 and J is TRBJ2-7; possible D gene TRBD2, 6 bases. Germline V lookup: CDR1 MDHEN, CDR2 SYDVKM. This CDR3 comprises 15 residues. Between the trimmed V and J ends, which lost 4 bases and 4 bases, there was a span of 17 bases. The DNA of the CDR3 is TGTGCCAGCAGTTCATCCGGGACTCAAGGGTACGAGCAGTACGTC. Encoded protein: CASSSSGTQGYEQYV.

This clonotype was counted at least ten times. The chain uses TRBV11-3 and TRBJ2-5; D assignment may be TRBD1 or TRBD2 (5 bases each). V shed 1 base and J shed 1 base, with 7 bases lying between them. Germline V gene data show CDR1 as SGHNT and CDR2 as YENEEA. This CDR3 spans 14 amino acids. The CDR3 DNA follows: TGTGCCAGCAGCTTAGGAGGGGCCCAAGAGACCCAGTACTTC. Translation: CASSLGGAQETQYF.

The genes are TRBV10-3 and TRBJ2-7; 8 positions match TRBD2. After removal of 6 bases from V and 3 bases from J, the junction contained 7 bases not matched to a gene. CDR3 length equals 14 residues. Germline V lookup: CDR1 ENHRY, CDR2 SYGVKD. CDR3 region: CAIRPGRDNYEQYF. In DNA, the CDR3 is TGTGCCATCAGACCCGGGAGGGACAACTACGAGCAGTACTTC.

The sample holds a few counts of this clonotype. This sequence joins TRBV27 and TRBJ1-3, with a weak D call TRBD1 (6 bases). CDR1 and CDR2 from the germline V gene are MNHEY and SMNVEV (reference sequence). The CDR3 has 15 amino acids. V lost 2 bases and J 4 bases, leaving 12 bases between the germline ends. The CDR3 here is CASSLAGEPGNTIYF. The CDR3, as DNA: TGTGCCAGCAGTTTAGCAGGGGAGCCGGGAAACACCATATATTTT.

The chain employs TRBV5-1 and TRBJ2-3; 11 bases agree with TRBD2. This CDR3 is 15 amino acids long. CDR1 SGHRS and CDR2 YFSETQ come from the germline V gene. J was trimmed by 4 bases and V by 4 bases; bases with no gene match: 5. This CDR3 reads CASSRLAGGPDTQYF. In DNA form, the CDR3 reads TGCGCCAGCAGCCGGCTAGCGGGGGGTCCAGATACGCAGTATTTT.

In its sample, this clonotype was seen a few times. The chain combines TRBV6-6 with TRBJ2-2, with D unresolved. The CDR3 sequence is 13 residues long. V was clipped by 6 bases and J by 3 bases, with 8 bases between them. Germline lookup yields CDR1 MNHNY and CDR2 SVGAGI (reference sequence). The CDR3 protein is CASRNGDTGELFF. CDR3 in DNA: TGTGCCAGCAGGAACGGCGACACCGGGGAGCTGTTTTTT.

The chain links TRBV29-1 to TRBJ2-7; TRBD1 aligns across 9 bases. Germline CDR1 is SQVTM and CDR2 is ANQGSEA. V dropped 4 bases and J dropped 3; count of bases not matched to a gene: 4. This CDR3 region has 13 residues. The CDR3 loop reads CSVGDRVSYEQYF. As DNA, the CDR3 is TGCAGCGTTGGGGACAGGGTGAGCTACGAGCAGTACTTC.

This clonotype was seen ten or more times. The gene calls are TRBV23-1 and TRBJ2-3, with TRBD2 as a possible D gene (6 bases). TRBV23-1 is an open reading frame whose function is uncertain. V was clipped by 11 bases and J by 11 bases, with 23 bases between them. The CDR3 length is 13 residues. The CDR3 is CAGPPGCRTKQYF. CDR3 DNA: TGCGCCGGGCCACCGGGTTGTAGGACTAAGCAGTATTTT.

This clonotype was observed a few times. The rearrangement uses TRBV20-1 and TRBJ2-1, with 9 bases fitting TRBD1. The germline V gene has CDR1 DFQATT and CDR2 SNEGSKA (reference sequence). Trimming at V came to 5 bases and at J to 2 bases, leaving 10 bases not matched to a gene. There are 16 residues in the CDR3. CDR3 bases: TGCAGTGCTCCGACAGGGGGGGTTATCCCCTACAATGAGCAGTTCTTC. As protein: CSAPTGGVIPYNEQFF.

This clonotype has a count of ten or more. In DNA form, the CDR3 reads TGTGCCAGCAGTTCTCAGGCGTTCACTGAAGCTTTCTTT. Its protein product is CASSSQAFTEAFF. V and J are TRBV12-3 or TRBV12-4 and TRBJ1-1; D gene ambiguous. The CDR3 extends over 13 amino acids. Deletions cut 4 bases from V and 4 bases from J, with 10 bases between.

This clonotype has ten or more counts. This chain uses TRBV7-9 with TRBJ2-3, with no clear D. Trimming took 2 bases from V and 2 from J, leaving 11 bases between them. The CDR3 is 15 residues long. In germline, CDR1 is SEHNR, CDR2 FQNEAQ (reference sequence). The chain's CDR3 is CASSLKGRYTDTQYF. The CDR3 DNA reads TGTGCCAGCAGCTTAAAGGGCCGCTACACAGATACGCAGTATTTT.

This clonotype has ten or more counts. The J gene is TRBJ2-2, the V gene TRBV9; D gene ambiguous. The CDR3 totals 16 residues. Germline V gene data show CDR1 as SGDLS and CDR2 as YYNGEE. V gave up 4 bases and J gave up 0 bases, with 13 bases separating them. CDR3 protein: CASSMTSSANTGELFF. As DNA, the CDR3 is TGTGCCAGCAGCATGACTTCTAGTGCGAACACCGGGGAGCTGTTTTTT.

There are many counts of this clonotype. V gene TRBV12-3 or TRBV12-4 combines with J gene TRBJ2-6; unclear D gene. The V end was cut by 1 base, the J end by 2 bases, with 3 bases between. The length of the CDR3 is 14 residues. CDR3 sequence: CASSLEPGANVLTF. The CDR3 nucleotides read TGTGCCAGCAGTTTAGAACCTGGGGCCAACGTCCTGACTTTC.

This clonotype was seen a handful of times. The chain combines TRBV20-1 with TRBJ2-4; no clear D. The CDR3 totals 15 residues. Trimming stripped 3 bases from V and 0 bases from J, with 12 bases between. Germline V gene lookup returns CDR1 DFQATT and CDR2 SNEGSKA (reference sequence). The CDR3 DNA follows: TGCAGTGCTAGTGATACAGTCGGAGCCAAAAACATTCAGTACTTC. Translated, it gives CSASDTVGAKNIQYF.